The 25 T cell receptor beta chains presented below share a single source sample, sequenced in a study of control samples from healthy donors and cancer patients. Some clones are missing from TCRdb's copy, which holds only in-frame ones; the method was immunoSEQ multiplex PCR. Of roughly 170,000 clones listed, around 90% are singletons. Sequenced material: blood. These TCRs come from a woman aged 40 to 50 in good health.

The table lists this clone with a count of one. The chain has TRBV6-5 and TRBJ2-1; D is possibly TRBD1 (6 bases). CDR1 is MNHEY, CDR2 SVGAGI, per germline. The CDR3 sequence is 12 residues long. Trimming stripped 6 bases from V and 10 bases from J, with 13 bases between. The CDR3 region has the DNA TGTGCCAGCAGCCAACAGGGCTGGGAGCAGTTCTTC. Its translation is CASSQQGWEQFF.

This chain's CDR3 is CASSDRVNNEQFF. The CDR3 nucleotides read TGTGCCAGCAGTGACCGAGTAAACAATGAGCAGTTCTTC. The rearrangement links TRBV2 to TRBJ2-1; D is undetermined. V was cut by 3 bases and J by 5 bases, with 8 bases left in between. Germline CDR1 and CDR2: SNHLY and FYNNEI. The CDR3 is 13 amino acids.

The CDR3 bases are TGCGCCAGCAGCCGAGATGGGGGCTCTGGAAACACCATATATTTT. The encoded protein is CASSRDGGSGNTIYF. V gene TRBV5-1 combines with J gene TRBJ1-3; weak D call: TRBD1 (5 bases). The V and J ends lost 4 bases and 0 bases respectively, with 11 bases between them. Germline V gives CDR1 SGHRS, CDR2 YFSETQ. This CDR3 comprises 15 residues.

This clone occurred a few times. This rearrangement joins TRBV2 to TRBJ1-3; a possible D gene is TRBD1 (5 bases). The CDR3 has 15 residues. Germline values: CDR1 SNHLY, CDR2 FYNNEI. V dropped 7 bases and J dropped 0 bases, with 13 bases sitting between them. In DNA, the CDR3 is TGTGCCAGCAAACTCGAGACAGTCTCTGGAAACACCATATATTTT. Amino acid sequence: CASKLETVSGNTIYF.

This clone was recorded only once. V usage is TRBV9 and J usage is TRBJ2-1, with 12 bases aligning to TRBD2. J lost 6 bases, V lost 0 bases, and 7 bases had no gene match. This CDR3 has 17 amino acids. The germline V gene encodes CDR1 SGDLS and CDR2 YYNGEE. CDR3 amino acids: CASSVATTSGGSNEQFF. CDR3 in DNA: TGTGCCAGCAGCGTAGCTACAACTAGCGGGGGGAGCAATGAGCAGTTCTTC.

The chain has TRBV5-1 and TRBJ1-1; a weak D match, TRBD1 (6 bases). Germline CDR1 reads SGHRS; CDR2 reads YFSETQ. V dropped 2 bases and J dropped 4 bases, with 15 bases sitting between them. The CDR3 is 15 residues long. CDR3 coding DNA: TGCGCCAGCAGCTTACTGGGGACAATGTCCACTGAAGCTTTCTTT. It translates to CASSLLGTMSTEAFF.

The rearrangement links TRBV18 to TRBJ2-7, with D unresolved. Germline V gives CDR1 KGHSH, CDR2 LQKENI. This CDR3 has 14 residues. V was shortened by 3 bases and J by 3 bases, with 12 bases between the two germline ends. CDR3 residues: CASSPGVRSYEQYF. In DNA, the CDR3 is TGTGCCAGCTCACCCGGCGTCCGGAGCTACGAGCAGTACTTC.

V and J are TRBV5-1 and TRBJ1-2, with 10 bases fitting TRBD1. CDR3 length: 16 residues. From germline, CDR1 is SGHRS and CDR2 YFSETQ. Trimming removed 3 bases from V and 0 bases from J; junction bases left unmatched: 5. In nucleotides, the CDR3 is TGCGCCAGCAGCTCGGGACAGGGGTCGGCTAACTATGGCTACACCTTC. It codes for CASSSGQGSANYGYTF.

V usage is TRBV2 and J usage is TRBJ1-4, with no clear D. CDR3 length: 14 residues. CDR1 and CDR2 (germline): SNHLY, FYNNEI. Between the trimmed V and J ends, which lost 10 bases and 5 bases, there was a span of 17 bases. The DNA of the CDR3 is TGTGCCACCTCGTTTAGAGTGTTAAATGAAAAACTGTTTTTT. Its translation: CATSFRVLNEKLFF.

The chain combines TRBV12-3 or TRBV12-4 with TRBJ2-1, with unresolved D. Trimming took off 4 bases at V and 10 bases at J, with 14 bases between the two ends. The length of the CDR3 is 13 residues. Written as DNA, the CDR3 is TGTGCCAGCAGTTCCCCCGGGTCGAACGAGCAGTTCTTC. Translating it yields CASSSPGSNEQFF.

The chain carries TRBV6-5 and TRBJ2-3; D not certain. Germline CDR1 MNHEY, CDR2 SVGAGI. The CDR3 covers 13 residues. Trimming pared 6 bases from V and 3 bases from J, leaving 10 bases between. CDR3 bases: TGTGCCAGCAGGTCGGCAGTAACAGATACGCAGTATTTT. Its translation: CASRSAVTDTQYF.

The chain uses TRBV5-4 and TRBJ1-5; 8 bases line up with TRBD1. Germline trimming cut 4 bases from V and 6 bases from J; bases unmatched to any gene: 12. Germline V gene lookup returns CDR1 SGHNT and CDR2 YYREEE (reference sequence). The CDR3 is 16 amino acids. The CDR3 bases are TGTGCCAGCAGCCCGAGGACAGGGCGGGTTTCTCAGCCCCAGCATTTT. Translation gives CASSPRTGRVSQPQHF.

The chain combines TRBV5-1 with TRBJ1-3; TRBD1 is a possible D gene (6 bases). The CDR3 sequence is 17 residues long. Trimming cost V 1 base and J 4 bases, with 18 bases left between them. Germline values: CDR1 SGHRS, CDR2 YFSETQ. For the CDR3, the DNA is TGCGCCAGCAGCTTGAAAAGGGGGGGATTCCAAGGAAACACCATATATTTT. It translates to CASSLKRGGFQGNTIYF.

Concerning this clone: This CDR3 is also generated by other DNA sequences in the sample. This chain connects TRBV7-9 to TRBJ2-3, with D possibly being TRBD2 (5 bases). CDR3 length: 14 amino acids. The germline V and J ends were trimmed by 3 bases and 2 bases, with 9 bases remaining between them. Germline assignment: CDR1 SEHNR and CDR2 FQNEAQ (reference sequence). The CDR3 spells CASSLAGATDTQYF. In DNA form, the CDR3 reads TGTGCCAGCAGCTTGGCGGGCGCCACAGATACGCAGTATTTT.

The CDR3 sequence: CASSMWWDANEQFF. The CDR3 DNA sequence: TGTGCCAGTAGTATGTGGTGGGATGCCAATGAGCAGTTCTTC. The chain recombines TRBV19 with TRBJ2-1; D gene unclear. This CDR3 region has 14 residues. Germline lookup yields CDR1 LNHDA and CDR2 SQIVND (reference sequence). V was cut by 3 bases and J by 6 bases, with 12 bases left in between.

The chain couples TRBV7-9 to TRBJ2-7; no reliable D call. The germline CDR1 and CDR2 sequences are SEHNR and FQNEAQ (reference sequence). The CDR3 is 13 amino acids. V lost 5 bases and J 0 bases, leaving 8 bases between the germline ends. CDR3 in amino acids: CASSPAASYEQYF. The CDR3 region has the DNA TGTGCCAGCAGCCCGGCGGCCTCCTACGAGCAGTACTTC.

CDR3 residues: CASSPTGDVRGDTQYF. In DNA form, the CDR3 reads TGTGCCAGCTCGCCAACTGGGGACGTTCGTGGAGATACGCAGTATTTT. V and J are TRBV18 and TRBJ2-3, with D tentatively TRBD1 or TRBD2 (5 bases each). The germline CDR1 and CDR2 sequences are KGHSH and LQKENI. This CDR3 region has 16 residues. The ends were cut back, 6 bases at V and 5 bases at J, with 21 bases in the middle.

Concerning this clone: Other DNA sequences in the sample encode the same CDR3. This chain links TRBV6-5 with TRBJ1-5; TRBD1 matches at 8 bases. The V and J ends lost 4 bases and 6 bases, in that order; junction bases with no gene match: 11. In germline, CDR1 is MNHEY, CDR2 SVGAGI. CDR3 length: 16 residues. The CDR3 region has the DNA TGTGCCAGCAGTTTAGGGTCAGGGGGCGGGGGTCAGCCCCAGCATTTT. Protein product: CASSLGSGGGGQPQHF.

The chain is built from TRBV19 and TRBJ1-6; D is unclear. CDR1 and CDR2 from the germline V gene are LNHDA and SQIVND (reference sequence). This CDR3 contains 13 residues. The V gene lost 7 bases and the J gene lost 7 bases, with 11 bases spanning the gap. CDR3 nucleotides: TGTGCCAGTAAGTTCAGCCGGAATTCACCCCTCCACTTT. It is translated as CASKFSRNSPLHF.

The rearrangement uses TRBV4-1 and TRBJ2-2; D remains unclear. CDR1 MGHRA and CDR2 YSYEKL come from the germline V gene. The length of the CDR3 is 13 residues. The V end lost 5 bases, the J end lost 6 bases, and 10 bases lay between the germline ends. The DNA for the CDR3 is TGCGCCAGCAGCGATCGGTACTCCGGGGAGCTGTTTTTT. Protein: CASSDRYSGELFF.

This chain joins TRBV18 and TRBJ2-1; TRBD2 aligns across 12 bases. V was clipped by 5 bases and J by 5 bases; unmatched bases: 7. CDR3 length: 16 residues. Germline V lookup: CDR1 KGHSH, CDR2 LQKENI. DNA for the CDR3: TGTGCCAGCTCATCTAAACTAGCGGGGGGAAACAATGAGCAGTTCTTC. This sequence encodes CASSSKLAGGNNEQFF. The whole variable domain, remainder taken from reference TRBV18 and TRBJ2-1, is NAGVMQNPRHLVRRRGQEARLRCSPMKGHSHVYWYRQLPEEGLKFMVYLQKENIIDESGMPKERFSAEFPKEGPSILRIQQVVRGDSAAYFCASSSKLAGGNNEQFFGPGTRLTVL.

The chain employs TRBV6-5 and TRBJ1-1, with D possibly TRBD1 on 5 matching bases. This CDR3 has 14 residues. Germline lookup yields CDR1 MNHEY and CDR2 SVGAGI. Between the trimmed V and J ends, which lost 2 bases and 5 bases, there was a span of 12 bases. This chain's CDR3 is CASSYGVKGTEAFF. The CDR3 DNA is TGTGCCAGCAGTTACGGGGTAAAGGGGACTGAAGCTTTCTTT.

This chain joins TRBV7-9 and TRBJ1-2, with unresolved D. In germline, CDR1 is SEHNR, CDR2 FQNEAQ (reference sequence). This CDR3 is 15 amino acids long. V was pared by 2 bases and J by 6 bases, with 16 bases between. The CDR3 here is CASSLSETPLNGYTF. The CDR3 DNA sequence: TGTGCCAGCAGCTTATCCGAGACCCCTTTGAATGGCTACACCTTC.

This clone was recorded once. The CDR3 spells CASSPEQGGSTTLHF. The CDR3 DNA sequence: TGTGCCAGTAGTCCGGAGCAGGGAGGATCAACAACCCTCCACTTT. The V and J genes are TRBV19 and TRBJ1-6, with D tentatively TRBD1 (5 bases). V shed 5 bases and J shed 14 bases, with 22 bases lying between them. Germline lookup yields CDR1 LNHDA and CDR2 SQIVND (reference sequence). There are 15 residues in the CDR3.

In DNA, the CDR3 is TGTGCCAGTAGTACCCTGGATGGGTTTTCGGGGAGCAATCAGCCCCAGCATTTT. Translation gives CASSTLDGFSGSNQPQHF. This chain connects TRBV19 to TRBJ1-5; D not resolved. The CDR3 contains 18 residues. Germline V gives CDR1 LNHDA, CDR2 SQIVND (reference sequence). V lost 4 bases and J 1 base, leaving 20 bases between the germline ends.